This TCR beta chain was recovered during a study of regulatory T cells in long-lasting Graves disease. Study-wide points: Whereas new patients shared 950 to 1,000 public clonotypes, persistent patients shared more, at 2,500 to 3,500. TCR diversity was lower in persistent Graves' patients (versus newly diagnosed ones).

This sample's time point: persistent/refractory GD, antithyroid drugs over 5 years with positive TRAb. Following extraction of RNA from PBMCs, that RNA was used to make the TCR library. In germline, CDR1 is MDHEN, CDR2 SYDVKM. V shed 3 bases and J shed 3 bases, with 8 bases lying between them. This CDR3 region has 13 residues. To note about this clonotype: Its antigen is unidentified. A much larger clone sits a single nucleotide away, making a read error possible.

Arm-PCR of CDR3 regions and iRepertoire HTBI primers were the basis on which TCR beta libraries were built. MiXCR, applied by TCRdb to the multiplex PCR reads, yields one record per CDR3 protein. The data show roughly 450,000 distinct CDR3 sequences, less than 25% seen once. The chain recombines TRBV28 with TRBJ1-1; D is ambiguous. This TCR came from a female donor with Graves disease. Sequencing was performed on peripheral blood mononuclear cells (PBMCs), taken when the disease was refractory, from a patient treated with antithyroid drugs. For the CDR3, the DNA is TGTGCCAGCAGTTTTATAATGGACACTGAAGCTTTCTTT. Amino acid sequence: CASSFIMDTEAFF.